The T cell receptor (beta chain) described here comes from a study of persistence of HIV-infected CD4 T cells. Whole-study context: Donors had been on suppressive ART for a median of roughly 8 years. General observations from the study: CMV- and Gag-responding cells had lower TCRbeta richness than CD3/CD28-responding cells. Rare CMV-responding cells carrying HIV-1 proviruses were not analyzed separately for TCR.

Remarks on this clone: Its antigen is unknown.

The CDR3 is 15 amino acids. In germline, CDR1 is SGHRS, CDR2 YFSETQ. The V end was cut by 0 bases, the J end by 2 bases, with 11 bases between. Anti-CD3/anti-CD28 beads served as a nonspecific positive control stimulus. CD4+ T cells upregulating both CD40 ligand and CD69 were sorted as responding cells. Sequencing used immunoSEQ version 4 in survey mode. Profiling relied on immunoSEQ multiplex PCR, and the TCRdb table lists in-frame clones only, not all of them. The data show around 40,000 clones, 89% seen once. Sequenced material: CD4+ T cells sorted from PBMCs after roughly 18-hour stimulation, taken from a patient who received antiretroviral therapy. The receptor comes from an adult man with HIV who was CMV-seropositive. The chain has TRBV5-1 and TRBJ1-2; tentatively, D is TRBD1 (5 bases). The CDR3 coding sequence is TGCGCCAGCAGCTTGGGCCCGGGGGAAAACTATGGCTACACCTTC. This encodes CASSLGPGENYGYTF.